The clone carrying this T cell receptor beta chain was seen only a few times. This record belongs to a study of blood T cell repertoires in COVID-19. Profiling relied on immunoSEQ multiplex PCR, and the TCRdb table lists in-frame clones only, not all of them. The sample holds more than 250,000 clones, 70% to 90% seen once. The ends were cut back, 5 bases at V and 9 bases at J, with 17 bases in the middle. Germline CDR1 reads SGHTA; CDR2 reads FQGNSA. The CDR3 contains 14 residues. This TCR derives from a woman in her 30s with COVID-19, enrolled during active disease. The chain joins TRBV7-2 to TRBJ1-5; D may be TRBD1 (6 bases). Sequenced sample: peripheral blood. CDR3 sequence: CASSAGTLGWPQHF. CDR3 DNA: TGTGCCAGCAGCGCCGGGACACTAGGCTGGCCCCAGCATTTT.